Listed below are T cell receptor beta chains from one sample, sequenced in a study of T cell responses to AZD1222 COVID-19 vaccine. Libraries were prepared by immunoSEQ multiplex PCR; TCRdb keeps only in-frame clonotypes and omits some of them. The sample comprises roughly 100,000 clones, 87% of which are singletons, and roughly 2.9% rests with the top ten. The source was peripheral blood, collected on day 0 of AZD1222 vaccination. Every receptor here comes from an adult in good health. Each CDR3 is given with its conserved first and last residue. The order of the fields is clone size, V gene, D gene, J gene, CDR3 DNA, CDR3 protein. A D gene is named only where the DNA matches it firmly. The size of a clone is reported for some rows only, either as once, few or many, or as a class for expanded clones.

size: NA; V: TRBV5-8; D: NA; J: TRBJ2-1; DNA: TGTGCCAGCAGCTTGGGAGTACATGAGCAGTTCTTC; CDR3: CASSLGVHEQFF
size: NA; V: TRBV6-1; D: NA; J: TRBJ1-1; DNA: TGTGCCAGCAGTGATTTGGGACAGAACACTGAAGCTTTCTTT; CDR3: CASSDLGQNTEAFF
size: NA; V: TRBV7-9; D: NA; J: TRBJ2-4; DNA: TGTGCCAGCAGCCCTCCCCCATTCCGAGCCAAAAACATTCAGTACTTC; CDR3: CASSPPPFRAKNIQYF
size: NA; V: TRBV12-3/TRBV12-4; D: NA; J: TRBJ2-5; DNA: TGTGCCAGCAGTTTTGGGGAGACCCAGTACTTC; CDR3: CASSFGETQYF
size: NA; V: TRBV9; D: NA; J: TRBJ1-1; DNA: TGTGCCAGCAGCCACACTCCTCAAAAAGGGCTAGCTTTCTTT; CDR3: CASSHTPQKGLAFF
size: NA; V: TRBV5-4; D: NA; J: TRBJ2-5; DNA: TGTGCCAGCAGCCAGCCGCGCAGGTCGGAGACCCAGTACTTC; CDR3: CASSQPRRSETQYF
size: NA; V: TRBV11-2; D: NA; J: TRBJ2-4; DNA: TGTGCCAGCGGCACTAGGGGGGCCAAAAACATTCAGTACTTC; CDR3: CASGTRGAKNIQYF
size: NA; V: TRBV3-1/TRBV3-2; D: NA; J: TRBJ1-3; DNA: TGTGCCAGCAGCCCCTCTCTTGGGGGTTTAAGGTCGTTT; CDR3: CASSPSLGGLRSF
size: NA; V: TRBV7-9; D: TRBD1; J: TRBJ2-3; DNA: TGTGCCAGCAGCCACACAGGGGTCGGTCCGGATACGCAGTATTTT; CDR3: CASSHTGVGPDTQYF
size: NA; V: TRBV29-1; D: NA; J: TRBJ2-5; DNA: TGCAGCGGAACGACAGGGAGGATTTCGGGAGAGACCCAGTACTTC; CDR3: CSGTTGRISGETQYF
size: NA; V: TRBV5-4; D: TRBD2; J: TRBJ2-1; DNA: TGTGCCAGCAGCCCCGGCTTACTACCGGGACTAGCGGGAGGTAATGAGCAGTTCTTC; CDR3: CASSPGLLPGLAGGNEQFF
size: NA; V: TRBV11-2; D: NA; J: TRBJ2-2; DNA: TGTGCCAGCAGCAGGGGGGGCCCCGGGGAGCTGTTTTTT; CDR3: CASSRGGPGELFF
size: NA; V: TRBV4-2; D: TRBD2; J: TRBJ2-3; DNA: TGTGCCAGCAGCCAATCTAGCGGGCCAGATACGCAGTATTTT; CDR3: CASSQSSGPDTQYF
size: NA; V: TRBV19; D: NA; J: TRBJ1-2; DNA: TGTGCCAGTAGTAACGAGCAGAACTATGGCTACACCTTC; CDR3: CASSNEQNYGYTF
size: NA; V: TRBV4-3; D: TRBD1; J: TRBJ2-3; DNA: TGCGCCAGCAGCCAAGAAAATACCGGGACAGGGGGCTTCGCAGATACGCAGTATTTT; CDR3: CASSQENTGTGGFADTQYF
size: NA; V: TRBV7-2; D: TRBD2; J: TRBJ2-5; DNA: TGTGCCAGCAGCCCAGGGCGCGGGGGGCCCATCCGGGAGACCCAGTACTTC; CDR3: CASSPGRGGPIRETQYF
size: NA; V: TRBV3-1/TRBV3-2; D: NA; J: TRBJ1-1; DNA: TGTGCCAGCAGCCAAGGTGGGGGGGGGAACACTGAAGCTTTCTTT; CDR3: CASSQGGGGNTEAFF
size: NA; V: TRBV6-2/TRBV6-3; D: NA; J: TRBJ2-1; DNA: TGTGCCAGCAGTTTGGTTGAAAGCTCCTACAATGAGCAGTTCTTC; CDR3: CASSLVESSYNEQFF
size: once; V: TRBV6-2/TRBV6-3; D: NA; J: TRBJ1-4; DNA: TGTGCCAGCAGCCGGGACCGAAATAATGAAAAACTGTTTTTT; CDR3: CASSRDRNNEKLFF
size: once; V: TRBV19; D: TRBD1; J: TRBJ2-2; DNA: TGTGCCAGTAGTACTTCAGGGGGAACCGGGGAGCTGTTTTTT; CDR3: CASSTSGGTGELFF
size: NA; V: TRBV6-6; D: NA; J: TRBJ2-7; DNA: TGTGCCACCGGGAGTGGGGGGAAAGGTCACGAGCAGTACTTC; CDR3: CATGSGGKGHEQYF
size: NA; V: TRBV12-3/TRBV12-4; D: NA; J: TRBJ2-2; DNA: TGTGCCAGCAGGTTAGGGGTCACCGGGGAGCTGTTTTTT; CDR3: CASRLGVTGELFF
size: NA; V: TRBV5-4; D: NA; J: TRBJ2-2; DNA: TGTGCCAGCAGCCGACCAGAACCGGGGGCCGGGGAGCTGTTTTTT; CDR3: CASSRPEPGAGELFF
size: NA; V: TRBV2; D: NA; J: TRBJ1-6; DNA: TGTGCCAGCAGAGCGGAGGCCCAGATCTATAATTCACCCCTCCACTTT; CDR3: CASRAEAQIYNSPLHF
size: once; V: TRBV24-1; D: TRBD1; J: TRBJ2-1; DNA: TGTGCCACCAGTGACCCCGCGACAGGGGACAATGAGCAGTTCTTC; CDR3: CATSDPATGDNEQFF
size: NA; V: TRBV3-1/TRBV3-2; D: TRBD2; J: TRBJ2-1; DNA: TGTGCCAGCAGCCAAGAGCTAGCGGTGTACAATGAGCAGTTCTTC; CDR3: CASSQELAVYNEQFF
size: NA; V: TRBV12-5; D: NA; J: TRBJ1-2; DNA: TGTGCTAGTGGTTTGGCCGGACCACGGGGGAATTATGGCTACACCTTC; CDR3: CASGLAGPRGNYGYTF
size: few; V: TRBV18; D: NA; J: TRBJ2-2; DNA: TGTGCCAGCTCACCTTCGCCAGGGACCGCGAACACCGGGGAGCTGTTTTTT; CDR3: CASSPSPGTANTGELFF
size: NA; V: TRBV28; D: NA; J: TRBJ1-5; DNA: TGTGCCAGCAGTTACTTGACTCCGGGGGGCAATCAGCCCCAGCATTTT; CDR3: CASSYLTPGGNQPQHF
size: NA; V: TRBV4-3; D: NA; J: TRBJ2-2; DNA: TGCGCCAGCAGCCAAGATGACGGAGTAGTCATCGCCGGGGAGCTGTTTTTT; CDR3: CASSQDDGVVIAGELFF
size: NA; V: TRBV7-3; D: TRBD2; J: TRBJ2-3; DNA: TGTGCCAGCAGCCCTAGCGGGAAGGGATCAGATACGCAGTATTTT; CDR3: CASSPSGKGSDTQYF
size: NA; V: TRBV9; D: NA; J: TRBJ2-7; DNA: TGTGCCAGCAGCCCCGAAGGGGTCTCCTACGAGCAGTACTTC; CDR3: CASSPEGVSYEQYF
size: NA; V: TRBV24-1; D: TRBD1; J: TRBJ2-1; DNA: TGTGCCACCAGTGATTTGGGGGGACAGGGGAACAATGAGCAGTTCTTC; CDR3: CATSDLGGQGNNEQFF
size: NA; V: TRBV11-1; D: NA; J: TRBJ2-6; DNA: TGTGCCAGCAGCCAGGGGCGCTCTGGGGCCAACGTCCTGACTTTC; CDR3: CASSQGRSGANVLTF
size: NA; V: TRBV2; D: TRBD1; J: TRBJ1-1; DNA: TGTGCCAGCAGTCGGACAGGGGAGATGAACACTGAAGCTTTCTTT; CDR3: CASSRTGEMNTEAFF
size: NA; V: TRBV11-1; D: TRBD1; J: TRBJ1-1; DNA: TGTGCCAGCAGCGAACAGACAGGGGCCCCGAACACTGAAGCTTTCTTT; CDR3: CASSEQTGAPNTEAFF
size: once; V: TRBV5-6; D: TRBD2; J: TRBJ2-3; DNA: TGTGCCAGCAGCTCCTCAGCGGGAGGGAACACAGATACGCAGTATTTT; CDR3: CASSSSAGGNTDTQYF
size: once; V: TRBV24-1; D: TRBD2; J: TRBJ2-2; DNA: TGTGCCACCAGTGATGGACTAGCGGGGGTTCCGCCCGGGGAGCTGTTTTTT; CDR3: CATSDGLAGVPPGELFF
size: NA; V: TRBV12-3/TRBV12-4; D: NA; J: TRBJ2-5; DNA: TGTGCCAGCAGTTTATCGGGGCAAGAGACCCAGTACTTC; CDR3: CASSLSGQETQYF
size: NA; V: TRBV9; D: NA; J: TRBJ2-7; DNA: TGTGCCAGCAGCGGAAGCTCCTACGAGCAGTACTTC; CDR3: CASSGSSYEQYF
size: NA; V: TRBV6-5; D: NA; J: TRBJ2-7; DNA: TGTGCCAGCAGTTACTCGGTTTTTGGGGAGCAGTACTTC; CDR3: CASSYSVFGEQYF
size: few; V: TRBV24-1; D: NA; J: TRBJ1-6; DNA: TGTGCCACCAGTGATTTGGGACATCAGGGTGGGGAGAATTCACCCCTCCACTTT; CDR3: CATSDLGHQGGENSPLHF
size: NA; V: TRBV2; D: TRBD2; J: TRBJ2-3; DNA: TGTGCCAGCACGGGACTAGCGGGGGGCCGCACAGATACGCAGTATTTT; CDR3: CASTGLAGGRTDTQYF
size: NA; V: TRBV7-2; D: NA; J: TRBJ2-5; DNA: TGTGCCAGCAGCGACTCAGGGGTTCTAGAGACCCAGTACTTC; CDR3: CASSDSGVLETQYF
size: NA; V: TRBV4-3; D: NA; J: TRBJ1-5; DNA: TGCGCCAGCAGCCAAGAATGGGCGAGCAATCAGCCCCAGCATTTT; CDR3: CASSQEWASNQPQHF
size: NA; V: TRBV5-5; D: NA; J: TRBJ1-1; DNA: TGTGCCAGCAGGAGGGTACCGGGCGGGAACACTGAAGCTTTCTTT; CDR3: CASRRVPGGNTEAFF
size: NA; V: TRBV6-5; D: TRBD1; J: TRBJ1-2; DNA: TGTGCCAGCACCCCACAGGGGGTCGGGGGCTACACCTTC; CDR3: CASTPQGVGGYTF
size: NA; V: TRBV6-5; D: NA; J: TRBJ1-3; DNA: TGTGCCAGCAGTTTAGAAAACACCATATATTTT; CDR3: CASSLENTIYF
size: NA; V: TRBV12-5; D: NA; J: TRBJ2-3; DNA: TGTGCTAGTGGTTTTGGTATTACGACTCTTTCTAGCACAGATACGCAGTATTTT; CDR3: CASGFGITTLSSTDTQYF
size: many; V: TRBV11-3; D: TRBD1; J: TRBJ2-3; DNA: TGTGCCAGCAGCCCACTCATAGGGGCGGACAGGGGCCCGACAGATACGCAGTATTTT; CDR3: CASSPLIGADRGPTDTQYF
size: NA; V: TRBV4-3; D: TRBD1; J: TRBJ2-7; DNA: TGCGCCAGCAGCCTATACGGACAGGGGATCTACGAGCAGTACTTC; CDR3: CASSLYGQGIYEQYF
size: NA; V: TRBV3-1/TRBV3-2; D: NA; J: TRBJ1-2; DNA: TGTGCCAGCAGCCGTTCCAGGTCGTCGGGTGGCTACACCTTC; CDR3: CASSRSRSSGGYTF
size: NA; V: TRBV6-5; D: TRBD1; J: TRBJ2-4; DNA: TGTGCCAGCAGGTCGGGACAGGGGGAAAACATTCAGTACTTC; CDR3: CASRSGQGENIQYF
size: NA; V: TRBV6-4; D: TRBD1; J: TRBJ1-6; DNA: TGTGCCAGCAGGAAGACAGGGGACCTCTCCTATAATTCACCCCTCCACTTT; CDR3: CASRKTGDLSYNSPLHF
size: NA; V: TRBV7-9; D: NA; J: TRBJ2-1; DNA: TGTGCCAGCAGCTTAAGGGGGGCAGGGTTGGATGAGCAGTTCTTC; CDR3: CASSLRGAGLDEQFF
size: NA; V: TRBV2; D: NA; J: TRBJ1-5; DNA: TGTGCCAGCAGTGAAGGGCTGGGGAGTAATCAGCCCCAGCATTTT; CDR3: CASSEGLGSNQPQHF
size: NA; V: TRBV3-1/TRBV3-2; D: NA; J: TRBJ1-6; DNA: TGTGCCAGCAGTCGCGCTGGGGATCCGACCCTCCACTTT; CDR3: CASSRAGDPTLHF
size: medium-sized; V: TRBV7-9; D: NA; J: TRBJ2-7; DNA: TGTGCCAGCAGCTTATTCTGGGGCGACGAGCAGTACTTC; CDR3: CASSLFWGDEQYF
size: NA; V: TRBV7-9; D: TRBD1; J: TRBJ1-1; DNA: TGTGCCAGCAGCTCGGACAGGGGCAAACACACTGAAGCTTTCTTT; CDR3: CASSSDRGKHTEAFF
size: NA; V: TRBV7-3; D: NA; J: TRBJ2-1; DNA: TGTGCCAGCAGCTTAACGCCCCCCAGCCTAGTCTTC; CDR3: CASSLTPPSLVF